The next 10 T cell receptor beta chains were all read from a single sample in a study of shared clonotypes between healthy human individuals. CD45RO-negative CD8 cells positively selected for CCR7 made up the naive population, which excluded terminally differentiated effector memory CD45RA+ cells. The method was immunoSEQ multiplex PCR; TCRdb's version includes in-frame clones alone and lacks a portion of them. The sample carries a few million clones, about 94% recorded once. Sequenced material: naive CD8+ T cells from PBMCs. The source is a man younger than 35 in good health. Some clones in this sample may be carry-over from other donors' samples.

The chain is built from TRBV4-3 and TRBJ2-1; 11 bases fit TRBD2. The germline gives CDR1 LGHNA, CDR2 YSLEER. Unmatched junction bases numbered 5, after V lost 0 bases and J lost 4 bases. This CDR3 contains 17 residues. The CDR3 reads CASSQDPSGRSYNEQFF. CDR3 sequence (DNA): TGCGCCAGCAGCCAAGACCCTAGCGGGAGGTCTTACAATGAGCAGTTCTTC.

This chain connects TRBV12-5 to TRBJ2-7; TRBD1 or TRBD2 may be the D gene (6 bases each). CDR1 and CDR2 (germline): LGHNT, FRNRAP. This CDR3 is 14 amino acids long. V shed 7 bases and J shed 2 bases, with 15 bases lying between them. The CDR3: CASALGGRAYEQYF. The DNA of the CDR3 is TGTGCTAGTGCCCTGGGGGGCAGGGCCTACGAGCAGTACTTC.

Note on this clone: Additional DNA sequences in this sample encode the identical CDR3. The rearrangement joins TRBV9 to TRBJ1-1, with D unresolved. V shed 4 bases and J shed 4 bases, with 11 bases lying between them. This CDR3 comprises 13 residues. CDR1 and CDR2 (germline): SGDLS, YYNGEE. CDR3 region: CASSPSSGTEAFF. The CDR3 coding sequence is TGTGCCAGCAGCCCCTCCTCGGGCACTGAAGCTTTCTTT.

The chain recombines TRBV7-2 with TRBJ2-7; 7 bases agree with TRBD1. With 5 bases clipped from V and 2 bases from J, the junction kept 9 bases outside the gene matches. This CDR3 is 15 amino acids long. Per the germline V gene, CDR1 is SGHTA and CDR2 is FQGNSA. CDR3 sequence (DNA): TGTGCCAGCAGCCGGTCAGGGACAGACGCCTACGAGCAGTACTTC. This gives the protein CASSRSGTDAYEQYF.

The V gene is TRBV6-1, the J gene TRBJ1-2; D remains ambiguous. V lost 0 bases to trimming and J lost 10 bases, with 24 bases between them. The CDR3 contains 17 residues. Germline assignment: CDR1 MNHNS and CDR2 SASEGT. The CDR3 reads CASSEASGYRPLEVYTF. CDR3 DNA sequence: TGTGCCAGCAGTGAAGCCTCCGGTTATCGCCCGCTGGAGGTCTACACCTTC.

This chain links TRBV28 with TRBJ1-2; D gene uncertain. This CDR3 spans 16 amino acids. V lost 2 bases to trimming and J lost 3 bases, with 16 bases between them. Germline V lookup: CDR1 MDHEN, CDR2 SYDVKM. The CDR3 loop reads CASSLNRGADYYGYTF. The DNA of the CDR3 is TGTGCCAGCAGTTTAAATCGCGGAGCCGACTACTATGGCTACACCTTC.

CDR3 in amino acids: CASSSRDRVIVTQYF. CDR3 sequence (DNA): TGTGCCAGCAGCTCCAGGGACAGGGTAATTGTGACCCAGTACTTC. The chain links TRBV7-2 to TRBJ2-5; 9 bases are shared with TRBD1. The junction had 10 bases not matched to a gene; V was cut back by 4 bases and J by 7 bases. This CDR3 is built from 15 residues. Germline loops: CDR1 SGHTA, CDR2 FQGNSA.

J is TRBJ2-1 and V is TRBV9, with TRBD1 matching over 10 bases. Germline loops: CDR1 SGDLS, CDR2 YYNGEE. V gave up 4 bases and J gave up 5 bases; unmatched junction bases: 18. The CDR3 is 19 amino acids. The DNA for the CDR3 is TGTGCCAGCAGCCCAAGACCTGGGACAGGGGTTAGGTATAACAATGAGCAGTTCTTC. Translating it yields CASSPRPGTGVRYNNEQFF.

V gene TRBV13 combines with J gene TRBJ1-1; 8 nucleotides align to TRBD1. Germline assignment: CDR1 PRHDT and CDR2 FYEKMQ (reference sequence). V lost 4 bases, J lost 5 bases, and 12 bases stayed unmatched. The CDR3 length is 16 residues. The CDR3 loop reads CASSSFEGDRRTEAFF. Written as DNA, the CDR3 is TGTGCCAGCAGCTCCTTTGAAGGGGACAGGAGGACTGAAGCTTTCTTT.

This chain uses TRBV7-8 with TRBJ2-7, with a weak D call TRBD2 (6 bases). V was trimmed by 5 bases and J by 2 bases, leaving 16 bases between them. In germline, CDR1 is SGHVS, CDR2 FQNEAQ. There are 15 residues in the CDR3. The DNA for the CDR3 is TGTGCCAGCAGCAACCACAGGAGGGTGACCTACGAGCAGTACTTC. Translation: CASSNHRRVTYEQYF.